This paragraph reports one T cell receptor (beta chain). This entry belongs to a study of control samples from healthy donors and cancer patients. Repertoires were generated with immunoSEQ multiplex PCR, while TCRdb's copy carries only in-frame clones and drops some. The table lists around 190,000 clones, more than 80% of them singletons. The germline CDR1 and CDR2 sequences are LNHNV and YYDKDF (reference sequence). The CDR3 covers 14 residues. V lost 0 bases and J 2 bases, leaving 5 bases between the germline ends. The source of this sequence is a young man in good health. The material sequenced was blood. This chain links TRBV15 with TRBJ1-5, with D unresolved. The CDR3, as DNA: TGTGCCACCAGCAGAGATCTTGGCAATCAGCCCCAGCATTTT. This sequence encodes CATSRDLGNQPQHF.